This T cell receptor beta chain was identified in a study of early T cells in non-severe SARS-CoV-2 infection. Study-level background: Unsorted whole blood bulk RNA was sequenced, with unpaired chains.

Individually, cDNA molecules had unique molecular identifiers attached to them. TCRdb re-called the 5' RACE reads through MiXCR, storing one row per CDR3 protein. The profile shows approximately 90,000 distinct CDR3 sequences, about 12% of them singletons. There are 13 residues in the CDR3. Germline V lookup: CDR1 MNHNY, CDR2 SVGAGI (reference sequence). V lost 2 bases, J lost 3 bases, and 7 bases lay in between. The clonotype originates from an adult who was a healthcare worker with PCR-confirmed SARS-CoV-2 infection or an uninfected control (not recorded which). This specimen consisted of whole blood, obtained at baseline. The V gene is TRBV6-6, the J gene TRBJ1-2; D may be TRBD1 (6 bases). CDR3 DNA: TGTGCCAGCAGTTACGAGGGGGACTATGGCTACACCTTC. Translating gives CASSYEGDYGYTF.